These 25 T cell receptor beta chains were sequenced from one sample in a study of cytomegalovirus exposure and HLA in healthy donors. Both 60 Vbeta primers and 13 Jbeta primers went into the PCR. The method was immunoSEQ multiplex PCR; TCRdb's version includes in-frame clones alone and lacks a portion of them. Of about 120,000 clones listed, about 68% were seen once; the top ten hold 8.5% to 9.5%. What was sequenced was PBMCs. The origin of the receptors is a woman aged 35 to 49 in good health and CMV-seropositive.

CDR3 nucleotides: TGCGCCAGCAGCCTCTCCGGGACAGGGCCCTACGAGCAGTACTTC. Its protein product is CASSLSGTGPYEQYF. The chain recombines TRBV4-3 with TRBJ2-7, with TRBD1 identical over 9 bases. Trimming took 4 bases from V and 2 from J; bases not matched to a gene: 6. CDR1 is LGHNA, CDR2 YSLEER, per germline. The CDR3 totals 15 residues.

This clone showed up just a few times. The chain employs TRBV5-1 and TRBJ1-2; TRBD1 matches 8 bases. The CDR3 is 13 residues long. J was trimmed by 8 bases and V by 4 bases; bases with no gene match: 7. Germline CDR1 and CDR2: SGHRS and YFSETQ. The CDR3 DNA follows: TGCGCCAGCAGCCCTACAGGGGGTTACGGCTACACCTTC. Its protein is CASSPTGGYGYTF.

The rearrangement uses TRBV4-2 and TRBJ2-1; 14 nucleotides line up with TRBD2. Germline trimming cut 5 bases from V and 7 bases from J; bases unmatched to any gene: 7. This CDR3 is built from 16 residues. Germline values: CDR1 LGHNA, CDR2 YNFKEQ. Written as DNA, the CDR3 is TGTGCCAGCAGCGATCCCGGACTAGCGGGAGGTAATGAGCAGTTCTTC. It specifies CASSDPGLAGGNEQFF.

This clone was recorded a few times. The rearrangement joins TRBV6-5 to TRBJ2-7, with D possibly TRBD2 on 6 matching bases. V lost 2 bases to trimming and J lost 1 base, with 12 bases between them. The CDR3 is 15 amino acids. The V gene's germline CDR1 is MNHEY and CDR2 SVGAGI. The DNA for the CDR3 is TGTGCCAGCAGTTACGATTGGACTAAGTCCTACGAGCAGTACTTC. It codes for CASSYDWTKSYEQYF.

This clone came up once. The chain combines TRBV10-2 with TRBJ2-1; TRBD2 agrees at 9 bases. Per the germline V gene, CDR1 is WSHSY and CDR2 is SAAADI. V dropped 8 bases and J dropped 0; count of bases not matched to a gene: 8. The CDR3 is 16 residues long. CDR3 amino acids: CASQEIAGVSYNEQFF. The CDR3, as DNA: TGCGCCAGCCAGGAAATAGCGGGAGTCTCCTACAATGAGCAGTTCTTC.

This chain joins TRBV6-5 and TRBJ2-7; TRBD2 aligns across 8 bases. The CDR3 extends over 15 amino acids. Germline CDR1 MNHEY, CDR2 SVGAGI. The trim removed 4 bases at V and 2 bases at J, leaving 7 bases unmatched. In DNA, the CDR3 is TGTGCCAGCAGTTGGGATAGCGGGATGCCCTACGAGCAGTACTTC. It codes for CASSWDSGMPYEQYF.

This clone was detected a few times. The chain joins TRBV5-1 to TRBJ2-4; 9 nucleotides align to TRBD2. Unmatched junction bases numbered 7, after V lost 4 bases and J lost 5 bases. This CDR3 is 15 amino acids long. Germline-derived CDR1 and CDR2 are SGHRS and YFSETQ. The CDR3 DNA is TGCGCCAGCAGCGAAAGTTTAGCGGGGGAAAACATTCAGTACTTC. It encodes CASSESLAGENIQYF.

The gene calls are TRBV7-3 and TRBJ2-3; D not resolved. V was shortened by 5 bases and J by 0 bases, with 9 bases between the two germline ends. This CDR3 is 14 amino acids long. Germline lookup yields CDR1 SGHTA and CDR2 FQGTGA. CDR3: CASSLHGSTDTQYF. The CDR3 DNA reads TGTGCCAGCAGCCTCCACGGGAGCACAGATACGCAGTATTTT.

This chain links TRBV2 with TRBJ2-3; D unclear. Per germline, CDR1 SNHLY and CDR2 FYNNEI. The V end lost 2 bases, the J end lost 2 bases, and 8 bases lay between the germline ends. The CDR3 extends over 14 amino acids. The CDR3 protein is CASSETQDTDTQYF. CDR3 coding DNA: TGTGCCAGCAGTGAAACCCAGGACACAGATACGCAGTATTTT.

In this sample, this clone turned up a few times. This chain joins TRBV4-1 and TRBJ2-2; D may be TRBD1 (5 bases). Germline V lookup: CDR1 MGHRA, CDR2 YSYEKL. This CDR3 spans 17 amino acids. Trimming removed 1 base from V and 0 bases from J, with 12 bases in between. CDR3 loop: CASSQVGLKSNTGELFF. As DNA, the CDR3 is TGCGCCAGCAGCCAAGTGGGGCTTAAATCGAACACCGGGGAGCTGTTTTTT.

The chain has TRBV27 and TRBJ1-1, with a possible D match to TRBD1 (5 bases). The CDR3 length is 13 residues. V was shortened by 10 bases and J by 1 base, with 13 bases between the two germline ends. Germline V gene sequence: CDR1 MNHEY, CDR2 SMNVEV (reference sequence). As DNA, the CDR3 is TGTGCCACCTCCAGGGTAAGGAACACTGAAGCTTTCTTT. The encoded protein is CATSRVRNTEAFF.

V is TRBV10-2 and J is TRBJ2-1; D is perhaps TRBD1 (6 bases). The germline V and J ends were trimmed by 6 bases and 2 bases, with 14 bases remaining between them. Germline V gene data show CDR1 as WSHSY and CDR2 as SAAADI. This CDR3 comprises 15 residues. This CDR3 reads CASRAHREAYNEQFF. The CDR3 bases are TGCGCCAGCAGGGCCCACAGGGAAGCCTACAATGAGCAGTTCTTC.

A few counts support this clone. The V and J genes are TRBV27 and TRBJ2-1, with TRBD2 matching 10 bases. The germline V gene has CDR1 MNHEY and CDR2 SMNVEV (reference sequence). CDR3 length: 16 amino acids. Trimming took 2 bases from V and 9 from J; bases not matched to a gene: 10. In nucleotides, the CDR3 is TGTGCCAGCAGTTTAACACCGGGACTAGCGAGATTTGAGCAGTTCTTC. Its translation is CASSLTPGLARFEQFF.

This clone is a singleton in its sample. The chain joins TRBV28 to TRBJ1-5; D unresolved. Trimming cost V 3 bases and J 7 bases, with 19 bases left between them. The CDR3 consists of 16 residues. From germline, CDR1 is MDHEN and CDR2 SYDVKM. This CDR3 is CASSFKVRQRSQPQHF. As DNA, the CDR3 is TGTGCCAGCAGTTTTAAAGTCCGGCAGAGGAGCCAGCCCCAGCATTTT. The variable domain in full, with the rest retrieved from reference TRBV28 and TRBJ1-5, is DVKVTQSSRYLVKRTGEKVFLECVQDMDHENMFWYRQDPGLGLRLIYFSYDVKMKEKGDIPEGYSVSREKKERFSLILESASTNQTSMYLCASSFKVRQRSQPQHFGDGTRLSIL.

The gene calls are TRBV7-2 and TRBJ1-5, with D possibly being TRBD1 (6 bases). This CDR3 is built from 16 residues. V gave up 2 bases and J gave up 7 bases, with 18 bases separating them. Per germline, CDR1 SGHTA and CDR2 FQGNSA. As DNA, the CDR3 is TGTGCCAGCAGCTTAAGCCCCAGGGGCGGCAGCCAGCCCCAGCATTTT. It specifies CASSLSPRGGSQPQHF.

V is TRBV9 and J is TRBJ1-6; D is undetermined. The CDR3 extends over 13 amino acids. CDR1 and CDR2 (germline): SGDLS, YYNGEE. The V and J ends lost 7 bases and 7 bases respectively, with 12 bases between them. DNA of the CDR3: TGTGCCAGCTCCCTCCGGGAAAATTCACCCCTCCACTTT. This translates into CASSLRENSPLHF.

This clone was recorded only once. The J gene is TRBJ1-6, the V gene TRBV10-3; TRBD1 is a possible D gene (5 bases). Trimming cost V 4 bases and J 7 bases, with 14 bases left between them. Germline assignment: CDR1 ENHRY and CDR2 SYGVKD. CDR3 length: 15 residues. The CDR3 nucleotides read TGTGCCATCAGTGGGGCACCAGGGCCGAATTCACCCCTCCACTTT. As protein: CAISGAPGPNSPLHF.

V gene TRBV7-8 combines with J gene TRBJ1-1, with TRBD1 identical over 8 bases. Germline V gene sequence: CDR1 SGHVS, CDR2 FQNEAQ. CDR3 size: 17 residues. The ends lost 1 base at V and 5 bases at J; junction bases unmatched: 12. CDR3 loop: CASSLDRQGLGRTEAFF. CDR3 nucleotide sequence: TGTGCCAGCAGCTTAGACCGACAGGGGCTGGGTCGGACTGAAGCTTTCTTT.

V is TRBV28 and J is TRBJ1-4; D is undetermined. Germline V lookup: CDR1 MDHEN, CDR2 SYDVKM. Trimming left V 3 bases short and J 7 bases short, with 18 bases between. The CDR3 has 16 amino acids. CDR3 DNA sequence: TGTGCCAGCAGTTTGGGCGCCGGCGCTGAGGGTGAAAAACTGTTTTTT. It encodes CASSLGAGAEGEKLFF.

The gene calls are TRBV18 and TRBJ2-7, with TRBD1 matching 8 bases. V lost 4 bases, J lost 0 bases, and 2 bases stayed unmatched. The CDR3 length is 14 residues. Germline CDR1 KGHSH, CDR2 LQKENI. CDR3 in amino acids: CASSLTGGSYEQYF. CDR3 DNA: TGTGCCAGCTCACTTACAGGGGGCTCCTACGAGCAGTACTTC.

The chain employs TRBV4-1 and TRBJ2-6, with D maybe TRBD2 (7 bases). Germline loops: CDR1 MGHRA, CDR2 YSYEKL. The CDR3 spans 19 residues. The V gene lost 0 bases and the J gene lost 0 bases, with 15 bases spanning the gap. The CDR3 loop reads CASSQDGGALSSGANVLTF. The CDR3 bases are TGCGCCAGCAGCCAAGATGGGGGGGCCTTGAGCTCTGGGGCCAACGTCCTGACTTTC.

This chain links TRBV4-3 with TRBJ1-4; D might be TRBD1 (5 bases). CDR1 is LGHNA and CDR2 is YSLEER in the germline V gene. This CDR3 is 15 amino acids long. The V end was cut by 5 bases, the J end by 9 bases, with 19 bases between. CDR3 DNA: TGCGCCAGCAGCAAAACAGGAGTGTTTGGTAAAAAACTGTTTTTT. It codes for CASSKTGVFGKKLFF.

The chain recombines TRBV6-1 with TRBJ2-3; 7 nucleotides agree with TRBD2. J was trimmed by 4 bases and V by 2 bases; bases with no gene match: 9. Germline V gene lookup returns CDR1 MNHNS and CDR2 SASEGT. This CDR3 is 16 amino acids long. The CDR3: CASSELAGALPDTQYF. The CDR3 nucleotides are TGTGCCAGCAGTGAACTGGCGGGAGCTCTCCCAGATACGCAGTATTTT.

V is TRBV27 and J is TRBJ2-7, with TRBD2 identical over 8 bases. Germline V gene data show CDR1 as MNHEY and CDR2 as SMNVEV (reference sequence). V was clipped by 0 bases and J by 3 bases; unmatched bases: 10. The CDR3 sequence is 17 residues long. The CDR3 region is CASSLSSERGPYYEQYF. The CDR3 DNA sequence: TGTGCCAGCAGTTTATCGTCGGAGCGGGGGCCTTACTACGAGCAGTACTTC.

This clone was picked up a small number of times. V and J are TRBV4-3 and TRBJ1-4, with D hard to call. V dropped 1 base and J dropped 6 bases, with 12 bases sitting between them. Germline assignment: CDR1 LGHNA and CDR2 YSLEER. The CDR3 has 15 amino acids. CDR3 DNA: TGCGCCAGCAGCCAAGGTGTCACGCGCGATGAAAAACTGTTTTTT. Amino acids: CASSQGVTRDEKLFF.